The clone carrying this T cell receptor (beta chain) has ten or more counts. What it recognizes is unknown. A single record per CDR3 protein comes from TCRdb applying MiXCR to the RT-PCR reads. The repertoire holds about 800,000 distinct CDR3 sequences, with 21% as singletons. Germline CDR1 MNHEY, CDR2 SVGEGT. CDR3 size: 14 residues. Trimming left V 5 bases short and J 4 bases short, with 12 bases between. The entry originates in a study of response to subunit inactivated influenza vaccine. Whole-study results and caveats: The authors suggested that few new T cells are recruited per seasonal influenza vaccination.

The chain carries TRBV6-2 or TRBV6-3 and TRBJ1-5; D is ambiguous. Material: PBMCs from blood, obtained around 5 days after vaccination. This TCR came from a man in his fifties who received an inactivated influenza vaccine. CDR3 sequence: CASSLYSANQPQHF. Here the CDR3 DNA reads TGTGCCAGCAGTCTTTACAGCGCAAATCAGCCCCAGCATTTT.